This T cell receptor (beta chain) was recorded in a study of blood T cell repertoires in COVID-19. About the research overall: Sample material is recorded as cDNA or gDNA derived from T cells, B-cell-depleted T cells, or PBMCs.

Here immunoSEQ multiplex PCR was the method, and the copy in TCRdb shows in-frame clones only, minus some. Of some 130,000 clones in the sample, approximately 80% were seen once. The V gene's germline CDR1 is SGHTA and CDR2 FQGNSA. CDR3 length equals 17 residues. After removal of 4 bases from V and 4 bases from J, the junction contained 6 bases not matched to a gene. The V gene is TRBV7-2, the J gene TRBJ2-5; 16 nucleotides align to TRBD2. The sequencing input was peripheral blood. This sequence originates from a man aged 40-49 years with active or convalescent COVID-19. The CDR3 region is CASSSRGLAGGRETQYF. The CDR3 nucleotides are TGTGCCAGCAGCTCCCGGGGACTAGCGGGGGGGCGAGAGACCCAGTACTTC.